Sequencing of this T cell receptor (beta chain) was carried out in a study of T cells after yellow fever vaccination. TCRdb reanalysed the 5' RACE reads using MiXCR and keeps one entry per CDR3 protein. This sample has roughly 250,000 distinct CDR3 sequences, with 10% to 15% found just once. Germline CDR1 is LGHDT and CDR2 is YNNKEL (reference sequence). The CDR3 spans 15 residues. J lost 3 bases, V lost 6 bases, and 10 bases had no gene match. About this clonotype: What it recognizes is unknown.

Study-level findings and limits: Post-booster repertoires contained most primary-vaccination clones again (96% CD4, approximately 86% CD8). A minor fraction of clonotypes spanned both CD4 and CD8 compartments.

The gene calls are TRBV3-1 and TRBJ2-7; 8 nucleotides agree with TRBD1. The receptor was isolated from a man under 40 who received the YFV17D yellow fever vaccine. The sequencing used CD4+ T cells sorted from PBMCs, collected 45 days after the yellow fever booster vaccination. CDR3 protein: CASSPVGGQGYEQYF. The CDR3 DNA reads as TGTGCCAGCAGTCCGGTCGGAGGACAGGGCTACGAGCAGTACTTC.